This T cell receptor (beta chain) derives from a study of beta chain features in type 1 diabetes. J lost 9 bases, V lost 4 bases, and 5 bases had no gene match. The CDR3 loop spans 14 amino acids. Germline V gene lookup returns CDR1 SGHRS and CDR2 YFSETQ. Expressed TCRB transcripts were sequenced after all isolated RNA was converted to cDNA. The method was immunoSEQ multiplex PCR; TCRdb's version includes in-frame clones alone and lacks a portion of them. The sample includes 30,000 to 45,000 clones, roughly two thirds of them seen just once. Sequences were obtained from Tregs from blood. The chain links TRBV5-1 to TRBJ2-1, with 12 bases matching TRBD2. This clonotype was sampled from a woman aged 30 to 39 in good health. Here the CDR3 reads CASSPGLAGGEQFF. The CDR3 nucleotides are TGCGCCAGCAGCCCGGGACTAGCGGGCGGTGAGCAGTTCTTC.